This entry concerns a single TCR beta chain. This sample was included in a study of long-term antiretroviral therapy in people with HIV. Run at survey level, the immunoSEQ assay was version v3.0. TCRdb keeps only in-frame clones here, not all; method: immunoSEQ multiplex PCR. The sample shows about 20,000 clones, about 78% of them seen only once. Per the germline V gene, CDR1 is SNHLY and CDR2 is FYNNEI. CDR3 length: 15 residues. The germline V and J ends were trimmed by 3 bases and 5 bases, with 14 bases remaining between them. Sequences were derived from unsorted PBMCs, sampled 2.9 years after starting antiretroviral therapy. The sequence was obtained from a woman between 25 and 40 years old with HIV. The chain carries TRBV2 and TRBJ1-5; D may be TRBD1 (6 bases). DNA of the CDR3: TGTGCCAGCAGTGAGGGGGGCGCTTTCGATCAGCCCCAGCATTTT. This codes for CASSEGGAFDQPQHF.